The subject of this entry is one T cell receptor beta chain. The clone's antigen remains unknown. Base qualities are not at hand, and no much larger clone is one base apart. This sample was included in a study of cytomegalovirus exposure and HLA in healthy donors (dated by TCRdb to 2015 to 2018). Regarding the complete study: The 700 or so repertoires of the first cohort and the 95 to 150 validation repertoires were produced on the same platform, according to a later analysis. The study was designed to test whether signatures of past pathogen exposure could be identified by cataloging public T cell receptors. In addition to the first cohort of roughly 700 subjects, a separate validation cohort of over 90 different subjects was used. The study combined high-throughput TCR immunosequencing, statistical association of individual TCRs with disease status, and machine learning to predict cytomegalovirus infection status.

Counted from cysteine to phenylalanine, this CDR3 has 12 amino acids. The kept DNA is CDR3 alone, 36 bases in frame from the first base. CDR1 and CDR2 are drawn from the germline V gene (reference sequence): GTSNPN, SVGIG. A distance of 12 bases separates the germline ends of V and J, which lose 4 bases and 5 bases respectively. The method was the immunoSEQ multiplex PCR assay. Per the source publication's procedure: A statistical classification framework was built for diagnosing cytomegalovirus status from the catalog of TCR beta chain sequences. The clones in this table, taken by TCRdb from immuneACCESS, are in-frame only. Not every clone is retained; where verified, under half of the shortfall comes from an unresolved V gene, and the cause of the rest is unknown. The DNA gave D and trimming, while V, J and clone size come from that table. The sample data list over 200,000 clones, and around 90% of these were observed just once. Of the sample, about 2.9% falls within the top ten clones.

Broad study findings and their caveats: Across donors, most TCR sequences were observed very rarely, whereas some public TCRs were present in many individuals. Of the cluster scores, about 94% were above 0 in a later analysis, which found that TCRs clustered in the first cohort also tended to co-occur in the roughly 130 validation repertoires. A total of fewer than 200 TCR beta chains were listed by the study as associated with cytomegalovirus. In both the original and validation cohorts, the classifier was reported to diagnose cytomegalovirus status with high specificity and sensitivity. The validation cohort had no HLA typing available for a later analysis, so co-occurrence within that cohort was assessed over all 120 or so repertoires. According to the authors, the approach could potentially be generalized to other disease states and immunological phenotypes. A few of the identified cytomegalovirus-associated TCR beta chains were confirmed in vitro to be specific for cytomegalovirus antigens.

Donors formed part of the validation cohort, which comprised about 120 subjects and was distinct from the first cohort of 690 or so subjects. The chain is assembled from TRBV30 and TRBJ2-7; a tentative D call is TRBD1 (6 bases match). Material for sequencing was PBMCs. The source is a woman aged 18-30 years in good health and CMV-seronegative. The CDR3 reads CAWNRESHEQYF. The bases read TGTGCCTGGAACAGGGAGTCCCACGAGCAGTACTTC.